This T cell receptor (beta chain) emerged from a study of T cell repertoires in cytomegalovirus infection (dated by TCRdb to about 2019). For context, the study as a whole: Alongside well-studied HLA-B-restricted epitopes, the peptide stimulations were aimed at recently identified HLA-C-restricted CMV epitopes, whose presentation resists viral immunomodulation. Donor HLA type was relevant to the analysis, because carriage of CMV infection together with the matching HLA type was indicated by public TCR beta signatures.

Sequences SGHVS (CDR1) and FQNEAQ (CDR2) are obtained from the germline V gene. From its cysteine to its phenylalanine, the CDR3 spans 16 amino acids. Solely the CDR3 DNA is kept, with 48 bases framed from the first base. Ends trimmed: V by 1 base, J by 3 bases; bases unmatched to a gene: 8. The sample's treatment or condition label, decoded: in vitro stimulation with specific CMV peptide epitopes to enrich CMV-specific T cells. Points the paper makes about the study in general: Carriers of CMV infection plus the relevant HLA type were discriminated by the cumulative frequency of public TCR beta family members in the study cohort and in an independent roughly 340-donor cohort. The ex vivo response was dominated by HLA-C-restricted CMV-specific TCR beta clonotypes, which also provided the single most frequent clonotype in two of eight donors.

This clonotype has more than one count but fewer than ten. Which antigen it targets is not known. Qualities for individual bases were not recorded, and no much larger clone is one base off. The sequencing machine was an Illumina HiSeq 1500. TCRdb passed the public sequencing reads through fastp at Q25 and MiXCR, retaining productive beta sequences. Each CDR3 protein gets just one entry, which takes the most common genes and DNA from the rows behind it. The sample table shows around 800,000 distinct CDR3 sequences, and 32% are seen once. The ten largest clones represent around 12% of the sample. The chain is assembled from TRBV7-8 and TRBJ1-2; the central 7 bases match TRBD1. Sequences were derived from cultured CD8+ T cells from PBMCs, sampled from culture after CMV antigen stimulation. The receptor's source is a human donor in good health (CMV status not recorded). Some clones in this sample may be carry-over from other donors' samples. The nucleotide sequence is TGTGCCAGCAGCTTAGGGAAACAGGGGATCGACTATGGCTACACCTTC. Translation gives CASSLGKQGIDYGYTF. The variable domain in full, with residues beyond the CDR3 obtained from the reference TRBV7-8 and TRBJ1-2 genes, is GAGVSQSPRYKVAKRGQDVALRCDPISGHVSLFWYQQALGQGPEFLTYFQNEAQLDKSGLPSDRFFAERPEGSVSTLKIQRTQQEDSAVYLCASSLGKQGIDYGYTFGSGTRLTVV.